Each of the 31 T cell receptor beta chains below was sequenced from the same sample in a study of blood T cell repertoires in COVID-19. Assay used: immunoSEQ multiplex PCR; TCRdb lists only in-frame clones, some missing. The sample holds approximately 160,000 clones; roughly nine tenths are singletons and the top ten take approximately 0.56%. The specimen sequenced was peripheral blood. The receptors here all came from a man aged 50 or older with acute or convalescent COVID-19.

This clone has more than one count but fewer than ten. The chain uses TRBV15 and TRBJ1-1; possible D gene TRBD1, 5 bases. The V gene's germline CDR1 is LNHNV and CDR2 YYDKDF (reference sequence). The germline V and J ends were trimmed by 4 bases and 4 bases, with 16 bases remaining between them. The CDR3 totals 15 residues. CDR3 protein: CATSKVGGGGTEAFF. In DNA, the CDR3 is TGTGCCACCAGCAAGGTGGGGGGTGGGGGCACTGAAGCTTTCTTT.

This clone was seen only once. The chain joins TRBV5-1 to TRBJ2-7; 13 nucleotides agree with TRBD2. CDR1 is SGHRS and CDR2 is YFSETQ in the germline V gene. CDR3 length equals 15 residues. V was clipped by 5 bases and J by 2 bases; unmatched bases: 4. CDR3 region: CASRDGLAGAYEQYF. CDR3 DNA sequence: TGCGCCAGCAGGGACGGACTAGCGGGAGCCTACGAGCAGTACTTC. Using reference TRBV5-1 and TRBJ2-7 for the parts outside the CDR3, the full variable domain is KAGVTQTPRYLIKTRGQQVTLSCSPISGHRSVSWYQQTPGQGLQFLFEYFSETQRNKGNFPGRFSGRQFSNSRSEMNVSTLELGDSALYLCASRDGLAGAYEQYFGPGTRLTVT.

This chain joins TRBV13 and TRBJ1-2; D not certain. This CDR3 is built from 16 residues. With 5 bases removed from V and 4 bases from J, the gap between germline ends came to 20 bases. Germline-derived CDR1 and CDR2 are PRHDT and FYEKMQ (reference sequence). CDR3 nucleotide sequence: TGTGCCAGCAGCGGAACTCCGGGATCAACGTTCTATGGCTACACCTTC. It specifies CASSGTPGSTFYGYTF.

The V call is TRBV19, the J call TRBJ1-4, with 8 bases aligning to TRBD1. J gave up 8 bases and V 5 bases, and 10 bases lay outside the gene matches. Per germline, CDR1 LNHDA and CDR2 SQIVND (reference sequence). The CDR3 is made up of 15 amino acids. DNA of the CDR3: TGTGCCAGTAGTGCCGCAGGGGGCTTAGGAGAAAAACTGTTTTTT. Its protein is CASSAAGGLGEKLFF.

V usage is TRBV5-6 and J usage is TRBJ2-3; 9 bases are a match to TRBD2. Unmatched junction bases numbered 8, after V lost 4 bases and J lost 2 bases. This CDR3 comprises 16 residues. The germline CDR1 and CDR2 sequences are SGHDT and YYEEEE. Written as DNA, the CDR3 is TGTGCCAGCAGCCTTATTAGCGGGGGATACACAGATACGCAGTATTTT. This gives the protein CASSLISGGYTDTQYF. Full variable domain (missing parts from reference TRBV5-6 and TRBJ2-3): DAGVTQSPTHLIKTRGQQVTLRCSPKSGHDTVSWYQQALGQGPQFIFQYYEEEERQRGNFPDRFSGHQFPNYSSELNVNALLLGDSALYLCASSLISGGYTDTQYFGPGTRLTVL.

The genes are TRBV11-2 and TRBJ2-2; perhaps TRBD1 as D (5 bases). V was trimmed by 2 bases and J by 0 bases, leaving 7 bases between them. CDR1 SGHAT and CDR2 FQNNGV come from the germline V gene. This CDR3 contains 15 residues. The CDR3 sequence: CASSLQGANTGELFF. In nucleotides, the CDR3 is TGTGCCAGCAGCTTACAGGGCGCGAACACCGGGGAGCTGTTTTTT.

The rearrangement uses TRBV7-3 and TRBJ2-3, with D possibly TRBD1 on 5 matching bases. CDR1 and CDR2 (germline): SGHTA, FQGTGA. The CDR3 loop spans 15 amino acids. V was clipped by 6 bases and J by 9 bases, with 22 bases between them. The CDR3 spells CASSKGGVGPETQYF. The DNA of the CDR3 is TGTGCCAGCAGTAAAGGTGGAGTGGGGCCGGAAACGCAGTATTTT. The full variable domain, completed using reference TRBV7-3 and TRBJ2-3, is GAGVSQTPSNKVTEKGKYVELRCDPISGHTALYWYRQSLGQGPEFLIYFQGTGAADDSGLPNDRFFAVRPEGSVSTLKIQRTERGDSAVYLCASSKGGVGPETQYFGPGTRLTVL.

The rearrangement joins TRBV4-1 to TRBJ2-3; 12 positions agree with TRBD2. The CDR3 totals 19 residues. Germline CDR1 and CDR2: MGHRA and YSYEKL. The junction had 9 bases not matched to a gene; V was cut back by 0 bases and J by 2 bases. This chain's CDR3 is CASSQDQLTSGRNTDTQYF. The CDR3 coding sequence is TGCGCCAGCAGCCAAGATCAGTTGACTAGCGGGAGAAACACAGATACGCAGTATTTT.

The chain links TRBV9 to TRBJ2-7; perhaps TRBD2 as D (6 bases). The germline V gene encodes CDR1 SGDLS and CDR2 YYNGEE. The CDR3 is made up of 14 amino acids. Trimming pared 1 base from V and 6 bases from J, leaving 14 bases between. CDR3 region: CASSVWDWGGEQYF. The CDR3 DNA sequence: TGTGCCAGCAGCGTATGGGACTGGGGAGGCGAGCAGTACTTC. Full variable domain (outside the CDR3, taken from reference TRBV9 and TRBJ2-7): DSGVTQTPKHLITATGQRVTLRCSPRSGDLSVYWYQQSLDQGLQFLIQYYNGEERAKGNILERFSAQQFPDLHSELNLSSLELGDSALYFCASSVWDWGGEQYFGPGTRLTVT.

V usage is TRBV27 and J usage is TRBJ1-6; maybe TRBD1 (5 bases). Germline CDR1 reads MNHEY; CDR2 reads SMNVEV (reference sequence). The germline V and J ends were trimmed by 7 bases and 0 bases, with 16 bases remaining between them. This CDR3 comprises 17 residues. This CDR3 reads CASKGRRESSYNSPLHF. CDR3 nucleotide sequence: TGTGCCAGCAAGGGGCGACGGGAGAGCTCCTATAATTCACCCCTCCACTTT.

This clone has just a few counts. The chain uses TRBV12-3 or TRBV12-4 and TRBJ1-1; D call uncertain. The V end lost 7 bases, the J end lost 5 bases, and 11 bases lay between the germline ends. The CDR3 consists of 12 residues. As DNA, the CDR3 is TGTGCCAGCACCCCACGGGTTACTGAAGCTTTCTTT. This encodes CASTPRVTEAFF.

The chain links TRBV30 to TRBJ1-6, with a tentative D call TRBD1 (5 bases). CDR1 and CDR2 (germline): GTSNPN, SVGIG (reference sequence). CDR3 size: 13 residues. The V and J ends lost 0 bases and 10 bases respectively, with 10 bases between them. The CDR3 bases are TGTGCCTGGAGTGTCAGGGAAAAATCACCCCTCCACTTT. This sequence encodes CAWSVREKSPLHF. The complete variable domain, with remaining parts taken from reference TRBV30 and TRBJ1-6, reads SQTIHQWPATLVQPVGSPLSLECTVEGTSNPNLYWYRQAAGRGLQLLFYSVGIGQISSEVPQNLSASRPQDRQFILSSKKLLLSDSGFYLCAWSVREKSPLHFGNGTRLTVT.

V usage is TRBV12-3 or TRBV12-4 and J usage is TRBJ1-4, with a weak D call TRBD1 (5 bases). The CDR3 is made up of 13 amino acids. The V and J ends lost 5 bases and 7 bases respectively, with 11 bases between them. The CDR3 DNA reads TGTGCCAGCAGTCAACACGGGGGTGAAAAACTGTTTTTT. This sequence encodes CASSQHGGEKLFF.

The genes are TRBV19 and TRBJ1-5; perhaps TRBD1 as D (5 bases). The V gene's germline CDR1 is LNHDA and CDR2 SQIVND (reference sequence). With 7 bases removed from V and 1 base from J, the gap between germline ends came to 17 bases. CDR3 length: 16 amino acids. The DNA for the CDR3 is TGTGCCAGTACCCCTAGGGGTCAGCTCAGCAATCAGCCCCAGCATTTT. Translated: CASTPRGQLSNQPQHF.

Only one count was recorded for this clone. The chain employs TRBV18 and TRBJ2-6, with D maybe TRBD2 (5 bases). The length of the CDR3 is 16 residues. The germline V gene has CDR1 KGHSH and CDR2 LQKENI. V lost 8 bases to trimming and J lost 1 base, with 15 bases between them. In DNA form, the CDR3 reads TGTGCCAGCCCCCGGACTGGTGGGTCTGGGGCCAACGTCCTGACTTTC. Protein product: CASPRTGGSGANVLTF.

The chain carries TRBV6-5 and TRBJ2-1; a possible D gene is TRBD2 (7 bases). The CDR3 has 16 amino acids. The V end lost 4 bases, the J end lost 8 bases, and 21 bases lay between the germline ends. Germline values: CDR1 MNHEY, CDR2 SVGAGI. In DNA, the CDR3 is TGTGCCAGCAGTTTCTGGAAGGGGGGGGCCCTATATGAGCAGTTCTTC. This codes for CASSFWKGGALYEQFF.

V gene TRBV6-5 combines with J gene TRBJ1-1, with a weak D call TRBD1 (5 bases). In germline, CDR1 is MNHEY, CDR2 SVGAGI. This CDR3 is 15 amino acids long. V shed 2 bases and J shed 0 bases, with 10 bases lying between them. The CDR3 here is CASSYGGSLNTEAFF. The CDR3, as DNA: TGTGCCAGCAGTTACGGGGGGTCCCTGAACACTGAAGCTTTCTTT.

This clone was found once. The gene calls are TRBV3-1 (or the pseudogene TRBV3-2) and TRBJ2-7; 14 nucleotides line up with TRBD2. Trimming took 4 bases from V and 1 from J; bases not matched to a gene: 12. The CDR3 is 19 amino acids. Germline CDR1 reads LGHDT; CDR2 reads YNNKEL (reference sequence). The CDR3 sequence is CASSPPGLAGGLISYEQYV. In nucleotides, the CDR3 is TGTGCCAGCAGCCCGCCAGGACTAGCGGGGGGACTGATATCCTACGAGCAGTACGTC.

The chain has TRBV4-2 and TRBJ1-2; no clear D. The V end was cut by 0 bases, the J end by 8 bases, with 13 bases between. From germline, CDR1 is LGHNA and CDR2 YNFKEQ. This CDR3 spans 14 amino acids. CDR3 amino acids: CASSQDSGVGGYTF. CDR3 coding DNA: TGTGCCAGCAGCCAAGATAGCGGGGTTGGCGGCTACACCTTC.

This chain uses TRBV18 with TRBJ2-3; D ambiguous. The CDR3 runs 15 residues. From germline, CDR1 is KGHSH and CDR2 LQKENI. Deletions cut 0 bases from V and 9 bases from J, with 16 bases between. The CDR3, as DNA: TGTGCCAGCTCACCACCGTCCCTAGGAAGTCCCACGCAGTATTTT. It specifies CASSPPSLGSPTQYF.

In regard to this clone: A read error may account for a junction end that differs from germline. CDR3 sequence: CARSRKGGAQDEKLFF. The CDR3, as DNA: TGCGCCCGCAGCCGAAAGGGGGGGGCGCAGGATGAAAAACTGTTTTTT. The chain links TRBV4-1 to TRBJ1-4, with D tentatively TRBD1 (6 bases). CDR3 length: 16 amino acids. Per the germline V gene, CDR1 is MGHRA and CDR2 is YSYEKL.

The genes are TRBV27 and TRBJ1-5; maybe TRBD1 (5 bases). CDR1 and CDR2 (germline): MNHEY, SMNVEV (reference sequence). This CDR3 is 16 amino acids long. The V gene lost 5 bases and the J gene lost 0 bases, with 14 bases spanning the gap. Written as DNA, the CDR3 is TGTGCCAGCAGTCCTGAAGGCAGGGTTAGCAATCAGCCCCAGCATTTT. This translates into CASSPEGRVSNQPQHF.

The chain recombines TRBV19 with TRBJ2-3; 10 bases agree with TRBD2. CDR1 and CDR2 from the germline V gene are LNHDA and SQIVND (reference sequence). V was clipped by 6 bases and J by 0 bases; unmatched bases: 3. The CDR3 covers 15 residues. CDR3 loop: CASRGAGGSTDTQYF. The CDR3, as DNA: TGTGCCAGTAGAGGAGCGGGGGGGAGCACAGATACGCAGTATTTT.

This chain links TRBV21-1 with TRBJ1-2; the DNA was not compared with TRBD1, the D call given in the table. TRBV21-1 is reported as a pseudogene. This CDR3 is 18 amino acids long. CDR3: CASGTALRPYRISGGYTF. CDR3 nucleotides: TGTGCCAGCGGGACAGCACTAAGACCATACAGAATATCTGGGGGCTACACCTTC.

This chain connects TRBV19 to TRBJ2-1; 8 bases match TRBD2. With 6 bases clipped from V and 4 bases from J, the junction kept 5 bases outside the gene matches. The CDR3 consists of 14 residues. Germline values: CDR1 LNHDA, CDR2 SQIVND (reference sequence). The CDR3 DNA reads TGTGCCAGTAGCCTAAGCGGGAGTTACAATGAGCAGTTCTTC. Translated: CASSLSGSYNEQFF.

Comments on this clone: One end of the junction varies from germline; a read error may be responsible. The chain has TRBV12-3 or TRBV12-4 and TRBJ2-7; no clear D gene. CDR3 length equals 12 residues. The CDR3, as DNA: TGTGCCAGCAGTCCCCGCAACTACGAGCAGTGCTTC. This gives the protein CASSPRNYEQCF.

V and J are TRBV18 and TRBJ1-1; unclear D gene. V dropped 3 bases and J dropped 1 base, with 15 bases sitting between them. Germline values: CDR1 KGHSH, CDR2 LQKENI. The CDR3 spans 16 residues. The CDR3 spells CASSPAGGVSNTEAFF. The CDR3, as DNA: TGTGCCAGCTCACCGGCCGGCGGCGTATCGAACACTGAAGCTTTCTTT. Using reference TRBV18 and TRBJ1-1 for the parts outside the CDR3, the full variable domain is NAGVMQNPRHLVRRRGQEARLRCSPMKGHSHVYWYRQLPEEGLKFMVYLQKENIIDESGMPKERFSAEFPKEGPSILRIQQVVRGDSAAYFCASSPAGGVSNTEAFFGQGTRLTVV.

Only one count was recorded for this clone. The chain carries TRBV15 and TRBJ1-1; 8 bases line up with TRBD1. CDR1 and CDR2 from the germline V gene are LNHNV and YYDKDF (reference sequence). V lost 5 bases to trimming and J lost 4 bases; unmatched junction nucleotides: 9. CDR3 length: 15 residues. The CDR3, as DNA: TGTGCCACCAGCTCCATCCACAGGGGGTCCACTGAAGCTTTCTTT. The encoded protein is CATSSIHRGSTEAFF.

The V and J genes are TRBV4-1 and TRBJ2-2; perhaps TRBD1 as D (6 bases). This CDR3 is built from 16 residues. CDR1 and CDR2 (germline): MGHRA, YSYEKL. Trimming left V 5 bases short and J 0 bases short, with 13 bases between. CDR3 coding DNA: TGCGCCAGCAGCAATCACAGGGCCCCGAACACCGGGGAGCTGTTTTTT. Its translation: CASSNHRAPNTGELFF.

This chain connects TRBV5-6 to TRBJ1-1; 11 nucleotides agree with TRBD1. Trimming at V came to 4 bases and at J to 3 bases, leaving 2 bases not matched to a gene. Germline CDR1 SGHDT, CDR2 YYEEEE. The CDR3 is made up of 14 amino acids. CDR3 DNA: TGTGCCAGCAGCAGGACAGGGGGCTACACTGAAGCTTTCTTT. As protein: CASSRTGGYTEAFF.

The chain combines TRBV10-3 with TRBJ2-5; 11 bases are shared with TRBD2. The CDR3 sequence is 16 residues long. The V gene's germline CDR1 is ENHRY and CDR2 SYGVKD. The J segment lost 5 bases and the V segment lost 8 bases, leaving 13 bases of the junction unmatched. The DNA for the CDR3 is TGTGCCATCTGTGGGGGTAGCGGGAGGGCCGGGGAGACCCAGTACTTC. The encoded protein is CAICGGSGRAGETQYF.